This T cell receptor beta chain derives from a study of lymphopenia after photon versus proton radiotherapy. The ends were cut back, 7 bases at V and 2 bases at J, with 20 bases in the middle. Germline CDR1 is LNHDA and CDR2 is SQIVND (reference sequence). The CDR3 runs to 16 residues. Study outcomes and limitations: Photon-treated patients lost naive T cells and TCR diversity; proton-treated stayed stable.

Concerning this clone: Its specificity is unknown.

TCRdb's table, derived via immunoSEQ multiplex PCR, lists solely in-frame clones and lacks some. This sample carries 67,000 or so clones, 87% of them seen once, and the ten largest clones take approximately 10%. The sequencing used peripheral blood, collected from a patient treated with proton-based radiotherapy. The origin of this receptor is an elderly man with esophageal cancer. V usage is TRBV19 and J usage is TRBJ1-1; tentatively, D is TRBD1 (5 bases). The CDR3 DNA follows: TGTGCCAGTAACAAAATAGGGGAGGGAGATAACACTGAAGCTTTCTTT. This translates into CASNKIGEGDNTEAFF.